The clone carrying this T cell receptor beta chain was observed a few times. Its antigen is still unknown. The data were taken from a study of cytomegalovirus exposure and HLA in healthy donors. The study, taken as a whole, reports: Most TCR sequences showed up rarely, but some public TCRs showed up in many donors. Rates of TCR association differed by HLA locus in a later analysis, with DRB1 highest and HLA-C lowest. Later analysis reportedly placed an Asian-associated ancestry cluster below the roughly 670-donor mean in N-insertions.

The PCR ran on 60 Vbeta and 13 Jbeta primers. Per the original data handling: In a later analysis, around 10 million of 60 million to 80 million unique beta chains occurred in at least two donors. Profiled with immunoSEQ multiplex PCR; TCRdb holds only in-frame clones, not every one. V, J and clone size derive from that table, while D and trimming were established from the DNA sequence. This table holds fewer than 150,000 clones, 73% found once. This sequence was found in a human donor in good health. The sample comprised PBMCs.

The CDR3 loop reads CASSRGTGGGQPQHF. CDR3 DNA: TGTGCCAGCAGCCGTGGGACAGGGGGCGGTCAGCCCCAGCATTTT. The rearrangement links TRBV11-2 to TRBJ1-5, with 12 bases matching TRBD1. J was trimmed by 6 bases and V by 5 bases; bases with no gene match: 5. The CDR3 runs 15 residues. Per the germline V gene, CDR1 is SGHAT and CDR2 is FQNNGV.